These T cell receptor beta chains were read from a single sample in a study of CD8 T cells in Susac syndrome. Via MiXCR, TCRdb re-called the immunoSEQ multiplex PCR reads, giving one row per CDR3 protein. The data contain some 110,000 distinct CDR3 sequences, 96% of them seen just once; the ten biggest clones take up roughly 0.14%. Sequenced: CD4+ T cells from PBMCs. All receptors derive from a human donor with Susac syndrome. The conserved cysteine and the conserved F or W are not part of the CDR3 here.

SAKRQAVTEAF,TRBJ1-1,TRBV20-1
SARSQLMNTEAF,TRBJ1-1,TRBV20-1
ASSSSTRGNYGYT,TRBJ1-2,TRBV27
ASSRVGQRETQY,TRBJ2-5,TRBV5-4
AWSGGQGVFGYT,TRBJ1-2,TRBV30
ASSPTTYEQY,TRBJ2-7,TRBV18
AITYGPGYEQY,TRBJ2-7,TRBV10-3
SAVPAVVLAEQY,TRBJ2-7,TRBV20-1
SAVAGGGPNEQY,TRBJ2-7,TRBV20-1
ASAGTVRTDTQY,TRBJ2-3,TRBV12-3/TRBV12-4
ASSQEKGLAGQNEQF,TRBJ2-1,TRBV3-1
ASGYEKLF,TRBJ1-4,TRBV6-5
ASSPGQNYEQY,TRBJ2-7,TRBV18
ASSSQTTYEQY,TRBJ2-7,TRBV7-2
ATSDGAIGADTQY,TRBJ2-3,TRBV24-1
ASSPSGGMNTEAF,TRBJ1-1,TRBV11-2
ASSPGLAGGTDTQY,TRBJ2-3,TRBV11-3
ASSQDSLAVLF,TRBJ2-2,TRBV4-3
ASSPQGSGANVLT,TRBJ2-6,TRBV18
ASSQDLRYGYT,TRBJ1-2,TRBV14
AWKGQGERNEQF,TRBJ2-1,TRBV30
ASSLTGTGEAF,TRBJ1-1,TRBV11-2
ASKEDWGLAGGSGNEQF,TRBJ2-1,TRBV12-3/TRBV12-4
ASSNQGRRNEKLF,TRBJ1-4,TRBV6-5
SARPGAGGGYQETQY,TRBJ2-5,TRBV20-1
ASSQGGTGVNEQF,TRBJ2-1,TRBV4-2
ASSGNSSYEQY,TRBJ2-7,TRBV13
ASSPGLGSQETQY,TRBJ2-5,TRBV18
SAATGVQGKNIQY,TRBJ2-4,TRBV29-1
SVEEGRGTAF,TRBJ1-1,TRBV29-1
ATSRGRNTGELF,TRBJ2-2,TRBV15